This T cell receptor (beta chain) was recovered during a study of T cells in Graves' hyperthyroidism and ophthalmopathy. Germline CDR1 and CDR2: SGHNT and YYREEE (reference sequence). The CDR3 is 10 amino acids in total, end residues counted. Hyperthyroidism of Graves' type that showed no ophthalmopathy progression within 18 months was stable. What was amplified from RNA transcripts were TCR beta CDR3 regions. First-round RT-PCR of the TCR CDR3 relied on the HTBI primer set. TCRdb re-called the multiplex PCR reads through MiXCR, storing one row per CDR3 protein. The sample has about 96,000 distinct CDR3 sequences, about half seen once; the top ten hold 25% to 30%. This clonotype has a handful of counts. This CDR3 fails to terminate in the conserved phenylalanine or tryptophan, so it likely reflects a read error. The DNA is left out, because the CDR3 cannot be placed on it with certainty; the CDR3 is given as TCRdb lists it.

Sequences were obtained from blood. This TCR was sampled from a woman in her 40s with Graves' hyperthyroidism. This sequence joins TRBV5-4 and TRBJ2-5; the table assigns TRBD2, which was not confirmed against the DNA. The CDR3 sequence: CASSRVPREY.